The T cell receptor beta chain under discussion was sequenced for a study of blood T cell repertoires in COVID-19. Study overall: PBMCs, B-cell-depleted T cells, or T cells were the source of the cDNA or gDNA that made up the material.

This clone was counted only a few times. The CDR3 is 11 amino acids. Germline V CDR1 and CDR2: SQVTM, ANQGSEA. V was clipped by 4 bases and J by 7 bases, with 11 bases between them. The repertoire was sequenced with immunoSEQ multiplex PCR; TCRdb's copy has only in-frame clones and lacks some. The profile shows over 110,000 clones, 84% of them singletons. The origin of this receptor is a man aged 50-60 years in a cohort exposed to, infected with or recovered from COVID-19 (not recorded which). The J gene is TRBJ2-7, the V gene TRBV29-1; D perhaps matches TRBD1 (6 bases). Sequencing was performed on PBMCs or T cells enriched from blood (not recorded which). The CDR3 DNA follows: TGCAGCGTTGTCAGGGGCGGGGAGCAGTACTTC. The encoded protein is CSVVRGGEQYF.